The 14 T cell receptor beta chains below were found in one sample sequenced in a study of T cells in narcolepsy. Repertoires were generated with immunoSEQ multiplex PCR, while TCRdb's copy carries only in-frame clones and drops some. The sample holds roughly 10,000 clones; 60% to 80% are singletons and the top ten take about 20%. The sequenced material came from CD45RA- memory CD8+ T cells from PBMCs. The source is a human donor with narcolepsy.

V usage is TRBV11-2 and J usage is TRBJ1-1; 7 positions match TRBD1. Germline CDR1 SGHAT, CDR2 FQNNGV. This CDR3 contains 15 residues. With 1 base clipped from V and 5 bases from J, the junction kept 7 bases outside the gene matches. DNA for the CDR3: TGTGCCAGCAGCTTAGGTCAGGGGGGTCTTACTGAAGCTTTCTTT. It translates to CASSLGQGGLTEAFF.

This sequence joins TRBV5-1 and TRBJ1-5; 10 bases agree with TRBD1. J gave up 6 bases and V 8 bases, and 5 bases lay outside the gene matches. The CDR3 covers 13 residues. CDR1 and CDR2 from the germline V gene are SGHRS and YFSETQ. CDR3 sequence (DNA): TGCGCCAGACCCCGGGACAGGGGTCAGCCCCAGCATTTT. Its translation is CARPRDRGQPQHF.

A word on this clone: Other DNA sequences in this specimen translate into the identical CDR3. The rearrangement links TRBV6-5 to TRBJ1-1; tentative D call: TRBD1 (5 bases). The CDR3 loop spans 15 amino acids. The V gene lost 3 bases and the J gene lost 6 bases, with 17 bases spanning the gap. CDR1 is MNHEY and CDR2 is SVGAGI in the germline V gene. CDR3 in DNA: TGTGCCAGCAGTTATGGGGCTGGTTTCCGTGCTGAAGCTTTCTTT. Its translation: CASSYGAGFRAEAFF.

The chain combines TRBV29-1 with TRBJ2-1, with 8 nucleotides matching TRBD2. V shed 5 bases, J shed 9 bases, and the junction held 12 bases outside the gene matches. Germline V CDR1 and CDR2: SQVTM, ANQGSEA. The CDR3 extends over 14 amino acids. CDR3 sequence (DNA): TGCAGCGTTAAGGACGGGGGGGTCGGATTTGAGCAGTTCTTC. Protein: CSVKDGGVGFEQFF.

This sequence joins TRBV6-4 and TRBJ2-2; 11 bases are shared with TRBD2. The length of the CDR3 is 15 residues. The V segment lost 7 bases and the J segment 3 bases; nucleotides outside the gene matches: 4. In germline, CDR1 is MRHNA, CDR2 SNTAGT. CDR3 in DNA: TGTGCCAGCAAACCGGGACTAGCGGACACCGGGGAGCTGTTTTTT. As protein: CASKPGLADTGELFF.

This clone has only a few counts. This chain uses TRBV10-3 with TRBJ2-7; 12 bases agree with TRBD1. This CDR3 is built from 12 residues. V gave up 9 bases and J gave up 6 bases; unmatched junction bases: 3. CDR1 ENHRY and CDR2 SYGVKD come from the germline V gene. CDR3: CAIGTGGFEQYF. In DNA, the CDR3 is TGTGCCATTGGGACAGGGGGCTTCGAGCAGTACTTC.

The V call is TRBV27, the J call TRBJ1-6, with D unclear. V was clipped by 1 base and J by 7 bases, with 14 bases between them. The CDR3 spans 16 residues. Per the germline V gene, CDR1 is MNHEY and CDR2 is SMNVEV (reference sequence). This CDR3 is CASSLWALLGNSPLHF. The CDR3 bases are TGTGCCAGCAGTTTATGGGCTTTACTCGGGAATTCACCCCTCCACTTT.

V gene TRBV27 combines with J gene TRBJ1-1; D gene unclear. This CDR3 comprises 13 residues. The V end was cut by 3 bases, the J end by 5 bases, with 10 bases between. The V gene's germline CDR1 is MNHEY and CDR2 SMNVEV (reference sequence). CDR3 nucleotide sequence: TGTGCCAGCAGTTTGTGGGTCCGGACTGAAGCTTTCTTT. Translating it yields CASSLWVRTEAFF.

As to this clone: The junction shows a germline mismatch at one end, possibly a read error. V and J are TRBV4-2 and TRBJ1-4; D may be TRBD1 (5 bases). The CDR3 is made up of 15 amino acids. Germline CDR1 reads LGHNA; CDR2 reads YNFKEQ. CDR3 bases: TGTACCAGCAGCCAAGTCGAAGGGGAGGGTGAAAAACTGTTTTTT. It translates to CTSSQVEGEGEKLFF.

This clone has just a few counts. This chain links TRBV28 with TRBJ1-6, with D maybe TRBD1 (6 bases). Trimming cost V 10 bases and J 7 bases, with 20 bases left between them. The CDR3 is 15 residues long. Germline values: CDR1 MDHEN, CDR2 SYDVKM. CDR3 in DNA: TGTGCCACCAAATTTCCCGGGACAACGAATTCACCCCTCCACTTT. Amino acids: CATKFPGTTNSPLHF.

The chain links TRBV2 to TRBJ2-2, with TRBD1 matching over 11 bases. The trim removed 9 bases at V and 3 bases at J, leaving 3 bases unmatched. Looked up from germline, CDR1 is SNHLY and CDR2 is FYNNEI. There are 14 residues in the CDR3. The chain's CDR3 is CARDRGRDTGELFF. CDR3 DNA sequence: TGTGCCAGGGACAGGGGGCGAGACACCGGGGAGCTGTTTTTT.

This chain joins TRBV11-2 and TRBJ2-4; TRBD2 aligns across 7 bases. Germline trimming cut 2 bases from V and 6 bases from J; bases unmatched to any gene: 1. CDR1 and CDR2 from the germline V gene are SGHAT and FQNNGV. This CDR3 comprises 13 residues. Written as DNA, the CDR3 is TGTGCCAGCAGCTTATGGGGGGGAAACATTCAGTACTTC. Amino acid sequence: CASSLWGGNIQYF.

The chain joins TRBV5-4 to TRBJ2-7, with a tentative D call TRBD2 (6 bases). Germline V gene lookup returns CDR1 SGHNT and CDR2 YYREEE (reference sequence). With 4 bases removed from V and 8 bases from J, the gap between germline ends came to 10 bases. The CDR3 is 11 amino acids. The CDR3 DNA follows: TGTGCCAGCAGCCAGGAGGGACAGCAGTACTTC. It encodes CASSQEGQQYF.

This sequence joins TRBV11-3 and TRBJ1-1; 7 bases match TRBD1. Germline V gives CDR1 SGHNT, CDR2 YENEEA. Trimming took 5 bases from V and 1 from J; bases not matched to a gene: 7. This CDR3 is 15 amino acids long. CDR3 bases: TGTGCCAGCAGCGCCCGGGACAGCCCGAACACTGAAGCTTTCTTT. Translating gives CASSARDSPNTEAFF.